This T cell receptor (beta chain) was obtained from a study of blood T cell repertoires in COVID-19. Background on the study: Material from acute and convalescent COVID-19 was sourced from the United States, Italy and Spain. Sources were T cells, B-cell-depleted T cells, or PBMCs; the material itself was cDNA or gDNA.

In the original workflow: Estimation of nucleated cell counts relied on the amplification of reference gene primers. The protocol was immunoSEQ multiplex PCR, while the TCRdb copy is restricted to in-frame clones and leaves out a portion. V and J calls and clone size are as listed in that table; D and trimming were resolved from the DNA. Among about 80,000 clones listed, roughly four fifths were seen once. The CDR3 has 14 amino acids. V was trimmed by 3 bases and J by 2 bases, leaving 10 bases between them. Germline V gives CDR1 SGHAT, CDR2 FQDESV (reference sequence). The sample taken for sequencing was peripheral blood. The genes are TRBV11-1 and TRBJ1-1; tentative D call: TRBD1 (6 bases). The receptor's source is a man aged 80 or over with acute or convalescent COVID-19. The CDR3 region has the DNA TGTGCCAGCAGCTTCCCAGGGGCAAACACTGAAGCTTTCTTT. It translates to CASSFPGANTEAFF.